This TCR beta chain was profiled in a study of CD8+ T cells in alopecia areata. The overall study: The drug, tofacitinib, lasted 6 to 18 months, followed by 6 months off drug.

Obtained from alopecia areata patients were lesional scalp punch biopsies along with peripheral blood. Reverse transcription of extracted RNA yielded cDNA, which provided the sequencing template. TCRdb's copy holds only in-frame clones and misses some; the assay was immunoSEQ multiplex PCR. The top ten hold 3.1% of the sample, which has around 120,000 clones, roughly two fifths seen once. This CDR3 contains 12 residues. V was clipped by 0 bases and J by 5 bases, with 5 bases between them. Germline CDR1 is SGHVS and CDR2 is FQNEAQ. This chain links TRBV7-8 with TRBJ2-7; D is unclear. The receptor comes from a human donor with alopecia areata. Sequenced input: CD4+ T cells sorted from blood. The CDR3 sequence: CASSLARHEQYF. Written as DNA, the CDR3 is TGTGCCAGCAGCTTAGCGCGCCACGAGCAGTACTTC.